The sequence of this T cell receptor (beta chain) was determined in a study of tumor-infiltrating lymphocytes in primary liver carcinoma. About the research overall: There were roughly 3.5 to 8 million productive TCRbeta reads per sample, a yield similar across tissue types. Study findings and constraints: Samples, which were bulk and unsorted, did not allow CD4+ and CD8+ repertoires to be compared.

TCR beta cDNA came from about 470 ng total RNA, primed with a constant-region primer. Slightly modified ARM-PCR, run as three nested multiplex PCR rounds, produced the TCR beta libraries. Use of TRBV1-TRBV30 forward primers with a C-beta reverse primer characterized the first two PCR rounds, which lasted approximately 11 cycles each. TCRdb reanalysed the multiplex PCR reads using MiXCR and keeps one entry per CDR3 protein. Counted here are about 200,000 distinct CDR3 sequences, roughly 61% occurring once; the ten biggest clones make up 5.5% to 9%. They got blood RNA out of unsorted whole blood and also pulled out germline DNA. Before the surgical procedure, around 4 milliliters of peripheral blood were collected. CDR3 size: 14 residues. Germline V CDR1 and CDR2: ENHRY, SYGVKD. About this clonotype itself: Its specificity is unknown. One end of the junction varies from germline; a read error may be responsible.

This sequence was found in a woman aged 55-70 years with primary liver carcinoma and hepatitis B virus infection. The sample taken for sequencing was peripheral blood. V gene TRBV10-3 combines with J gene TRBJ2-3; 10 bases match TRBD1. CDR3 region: CTISAGTGADTQYF. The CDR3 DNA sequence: TGTACCATCAGCGCCGGGACAGGGGCAGATACGCAGTACTTT.